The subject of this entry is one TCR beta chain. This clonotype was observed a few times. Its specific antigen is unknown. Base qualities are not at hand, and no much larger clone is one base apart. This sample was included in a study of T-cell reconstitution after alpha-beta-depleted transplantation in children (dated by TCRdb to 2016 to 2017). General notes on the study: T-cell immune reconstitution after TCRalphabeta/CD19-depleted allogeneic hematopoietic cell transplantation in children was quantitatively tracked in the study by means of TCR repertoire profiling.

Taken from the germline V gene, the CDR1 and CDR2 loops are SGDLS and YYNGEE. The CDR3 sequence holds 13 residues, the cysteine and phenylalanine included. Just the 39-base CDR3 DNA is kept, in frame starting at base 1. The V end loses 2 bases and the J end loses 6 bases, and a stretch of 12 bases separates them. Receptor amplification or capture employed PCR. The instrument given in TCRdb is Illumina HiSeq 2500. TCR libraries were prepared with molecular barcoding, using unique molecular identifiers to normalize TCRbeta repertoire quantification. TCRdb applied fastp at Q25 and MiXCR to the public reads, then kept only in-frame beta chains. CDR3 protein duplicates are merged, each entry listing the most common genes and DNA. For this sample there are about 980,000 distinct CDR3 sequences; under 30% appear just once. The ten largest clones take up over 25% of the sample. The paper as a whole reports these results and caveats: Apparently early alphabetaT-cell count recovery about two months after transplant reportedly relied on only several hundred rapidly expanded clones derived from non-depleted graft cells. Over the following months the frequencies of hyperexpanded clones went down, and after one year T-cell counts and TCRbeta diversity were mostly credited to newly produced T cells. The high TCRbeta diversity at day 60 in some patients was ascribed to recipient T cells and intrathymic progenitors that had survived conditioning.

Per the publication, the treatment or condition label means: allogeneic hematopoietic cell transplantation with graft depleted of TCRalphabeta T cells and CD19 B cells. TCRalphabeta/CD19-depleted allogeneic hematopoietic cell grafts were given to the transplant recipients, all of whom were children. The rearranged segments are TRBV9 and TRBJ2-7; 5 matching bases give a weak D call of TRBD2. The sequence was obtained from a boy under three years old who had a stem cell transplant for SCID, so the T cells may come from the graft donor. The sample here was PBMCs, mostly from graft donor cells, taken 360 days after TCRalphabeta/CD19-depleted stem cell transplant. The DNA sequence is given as TGTGCCAGCAGCGTGGGCCCAGGAGGCGAGCAGTACTTC. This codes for CASSVGPGGEQYF.